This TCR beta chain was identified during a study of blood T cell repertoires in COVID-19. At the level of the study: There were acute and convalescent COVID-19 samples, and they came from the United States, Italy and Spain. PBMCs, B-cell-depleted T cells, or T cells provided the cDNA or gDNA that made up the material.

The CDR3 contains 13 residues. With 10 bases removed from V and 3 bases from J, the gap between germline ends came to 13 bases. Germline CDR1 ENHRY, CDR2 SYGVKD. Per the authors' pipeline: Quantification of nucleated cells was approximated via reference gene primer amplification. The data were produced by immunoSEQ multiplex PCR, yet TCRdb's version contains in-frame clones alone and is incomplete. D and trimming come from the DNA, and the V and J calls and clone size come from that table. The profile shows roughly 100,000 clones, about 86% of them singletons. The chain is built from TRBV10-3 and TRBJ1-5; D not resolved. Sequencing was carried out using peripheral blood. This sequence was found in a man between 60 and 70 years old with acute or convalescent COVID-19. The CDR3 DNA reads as TGTGCCACCCATGCGGAAAACAATCAGCCCCAGCATTTT. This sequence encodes CATHAENNQPQHF.